Listed below are T cell receptor beta chains from one sample, sequenced in a study of blood T cell repertoires in COVID-19. Measured with immunoSEQ multiplex PCR; TCRdb has only the in-frame clones, and not every one. The sample gives about 150,000 clones, about four fifths of which show up once; 8.9% is in the top ten. Sequencing was carried out using peripheral blood. The receptors here all came from a man between 25 and 39 years old with COVID-19, enrolled during active disease. Each CDR3 is given with its conserved first and last residue. Each record gives: V gene, D gene, J gene, CDR3 protein, CDR3 DNA. A D gene is named only where the DNA matches it firmly.

>TRBV4-2|-|TRBJ1-2
CASSQDFGGNYGYTF
TGTGCCAGCAGCCAAGATTTTGGGGGGAACTATGGCTACACCTTC
>TRBV9|-|TRBJ1-1
CASSGQGDGTEAFF
TGTGCCAGCAGCGGTCAGGGTGATGGTACTGAAGCTTTCTTT
>TRBV5-4|TRBD2|TRBJ2-2
CASSSGLVIGELFF
TGTGCCAGCAGCTCGGGACTAGTTATCGGGGAGCTGTTTTTT
>TRBV30|-|TRBJ1-1
CAWSARWGRANTEAFF
TGTGCCTGGAGTGCGCGCTGGGGGCGGGCGAACACTGAAGCTTTCTTT
>TRBV28|TRBD2|TRBJ2-1
CASSPRRAGEGHEQFF
TGTGCCAGCAGTCCGCGGCGGGCGGGAGAGGGCCATGAGCAGTTCTTC
>TRBV7-6|-|TRBJ2-7
CASSPGVGYEQYF
TGTGCCAGCAGCCCAGGGGTTGGGTACGAGCAGTACTTC
>TRBV14|-|TRBJ2-5
CASSQSGETQYF
TGTGCCAGCAGCCAATCCGGAGAGACCCAGTACTTC
>TRBV18|-|TRBJ1-5
CASVRDSNQPQHF
TGTGCCAGCGTACGGGATAGCAATCAGCCCCAGCATTTT
>TRBV6-5|TRBD1|TRBJ1-5
CASTNRGDQPQHF
TGTGCCAGCACCAACAGGGGGGATCAGCCCCAGCATTTT
>TRBV7-9|-|TRBJ1-6
CASSLGGMVDSPLHF
TGTGCCAGCAGCTTAGGAGGGATGGTTGATTCACCCCTCCACTTT
>TRBV27|-|TRBJ2-3
CASSKARTSTDTQYF
TGTGCCAGCAGTAAAGCCCGGACTAGCACAGATACGCAGTATTTT
>TRBV6-5|-|TRBJ1-5
CASLSQPYSNQPQHF
TGTGCCAGCCTATCACAGCCGTATAGCAATCAGCCCCAGCATTTT